The present entry profiles one TCR beta chain with its context. The source of the sample is a study of patients and donors after allogeneic stem cell transplantation. MiXCR was run by TCRdb on the RT-PCR reads, yielding one entry per CDR3 protein. The table lists some 880,000 distinct CDR3 sequences, more than 15% of them singletons. Trimming cost V 1 base and J 2 bases, with 12 bases left between them. The CDR3 runs 15 residues. The germline gives CDR1 MGHRA, CDR2 YSYEKL. The chain carries TRBV4-1 and TRBJ2-7; the D is unclear. Sequences were obtained from blood, either unsorted or a sorted T cell fraction (not recorded which). This sequence originates from a human donor who was either an allogeneic HSCT recipient or a stem cell or donor lymphocyte infusion donor (not recorded which). It is not recorded whose cells these are; they may come from a transplant donor. CDR3 nucleotide sequence: TGCGCCAGCAGCCAAGTCGGAAGGCACACCTACGAGCAGTACTTC. Its protein product is CASSQVGRHTYEQYF.